This is a list of T cell receptor beta chains from one sample in a study of blood T cells in healthy people across ages. MiXCR, applied by TCRdb to the 5' RACE reads, yields one record per CDR3 protein. The top ten hold more than 20% of the sample, which has 1.8 million or so distinct CDR3 sequences, approximately 39% seen once. Source material: blood. These receptors were collected from a human donor in good health. Each CDR3 is given with its conserved first and last residue. A D gene is named only where the DNA matches it firmly. Clone size is given for some rows only: seen once, a few or many times, or a class if the clone is expanded.

many	TRBD2	TRBJ2-3	TRBV4-3	TGCGCCAGCAGCTGGGACTACACAGATACGCAGTATTTT	CASSWDYTDTQYF
.	TRBD1	TRBJ2-5	TRBV24-1	TGTGCCACCAGTGATTTGAACACAGGGGGTGAGGAGCAGTACTTC	CATSDLNTGGEEQYF
many	.	TRBJ1-4	TRBV20-1	TGCAGTGCTAGAGAATCTATGGAGCGAAAACTGTTTTTT	CSARESMERKLFF
few	.	TRBJ1-6	TRBV5-1	TGCGCCAGCAGCCCCCTTGGGGGGCTGTTTGAGAATTCACCCCTCCACTTT	CASSPLGGLFENSPLHF
.	.	TRBJ2-7	TRBV12-3/TRBV12-4	TGTGCCAGCACCAGGTGGTCACCGGGGAGATTCTACGAGCAGTACTTC	CASTRWSPGRFYEQYF
.	.	TRBJ2-1	TRBV3-1	TGTGCCAGCACGGTTTCGGCGGGGGCGGGCAATGAGCAGTTCTTC	CASTVSAGAGNEQFF
many	.	TRBJ2-5	TRBV7-8	TGTGCCAGCAGCTTAGCGACCCAAGAGACCCAGTACTTC	CASSLATQETQYF
.	TRBD1	TRBJ1-6	TRBV6-6	TGTGCCAGCGACCGGGACAGGAATAATTCACCCCTCCACTTT	CASDRDRNNSPLHF
.	.	TRBJ1-1	TRBV7-9	TGTGCCAGCAGCTTAAGAGGAGGCGGGGGAAGGGGAAACACTGAAGCTTTCTTT	CASSLRGGGGRGNTEAFF
.	TRBD1	TRBJ2-3	TRBV24-1	TGTGCCACCAGTGACCTTGACAGGGGGAGCGCAGATACGCAGTATTTT	CATSDLDRGSADTQYF
.	.	TRBJ2-5	TRBV7-2	TGTGCCAGCAGCTTAGCCCTGGCCCTTGTCAGTCGGGAGACCCAGTACTTC	CASSLALALVSRETQYF
.	.	TRBJ1-2	TRBV6-2/TRBV6-3	TGTGCCAGCAGGGACAGTACCCATGATGGCTACACCTTC	CASRDSTHDGYTF
.	.	TRBJ2-3	TRBV5-6	TGTGCCAGCAGCCCCCTTTTAGCGCCAATCACAGATACGCAGTATTTT	CASSPLLAPITDTQYF
.	TRBD1	TRBJ2-7	TRBV20-1	TGCAGTGCTAGAGTGGGACAGGGCATTTACGAGCAGTACTTC	CSARVGQGIYEQYF
few	TRBD1	TRBJ2-5	TRBV6-5	TGTGCCAGCAGAAGACAGGGAACAGAGACCCAGTACTTC	CASRRQGTETQYF
.	TRBD1	TRBJ2-7	TRBV9	TGTGCCAGCAGCGTAGAGGGACAGGGTGCCTACGAGCAGTACTTC	CASSVEGQGAYEQYF
.	TRBD1	TRBJ1-2	TRBV28	TGTGCCAGCAACCCGTCGGGACAGGGTGTCCATGGCTACACCTTC	CASNPSGQGVHGYTF
.	.	TRBJ1-5	TRBV20-1	TGCAGTGCTGGAATTGACGGTTATCAGCCCCAGCATTTT	CSAGIDGYQPQHF
.	.	TRBJ2-5	TRBV28	TGTGCCAGCAGTTTATTCAGGATAGGGAAGGTGACCCAGTACTTC	CASSLFRIGKVTQYF
.	.	TRBJ2-7	TRBV4-1	TGCGCCAGCAGCCAAGATAAAGGCAGGGACCACGAGCAGTACTTC	CASSQDKGRDHEQYF